This is a list of T cell receptor beta chains from one sample in a study of blood T cell repertoires in COVID-19. The repertoire was sequenced with immunoSEQ multiplex PCR; TCRdb's copy has only in-frame clones and lacks some. The sample carries approximately 90,000 clones, about two thirds recorded once. The sequencing sample was made of peripheral blood. The receptor source for this set is a woman older than 75 with acute or convalescent COVID-19. The conserved cysteine and the conserved F or W are not part of the CDR3 here.

CDR3,V,length
ASSPGTGGNYGYT,TRBV2,13
ASSLRQVNYGYT,TRBV7-2,12
ASSLDSATYEQY,TRBV18,12
AISKGLIGGESTDTQY,TRBV10-3,16
ASSQIEWTRGV,TRBV4-1,11
ASSQGTDQPQH,TRBV3-1/TRBV3-2,11
ASSPRSGTGAGYT,TRBV7-2,13
ASSLAGVTYEQY,TRBV7-2,12
ASSDGQGADEAF,TRBV6-1,12
ASSYSFQGTNEKLF,TRBV6-5,14
ASSYSTGSGFTDTQY,TRBV6-2/TRBV6-3,15
ASSPGGGVGNQPQH,TRBV6-4,14
ASSIWGRPEAF,TRBV19,11
ASSVDRLAGGLADTQY,TRBV9,16
ASSGGTGVFYGYT,TRBV5-1,13
ASSPRVYSYEQY,TRBV7-9,12
ASSFDTHTGELF,TRBV11-2,12
ASTGQGDSGELF,TRBV18,12